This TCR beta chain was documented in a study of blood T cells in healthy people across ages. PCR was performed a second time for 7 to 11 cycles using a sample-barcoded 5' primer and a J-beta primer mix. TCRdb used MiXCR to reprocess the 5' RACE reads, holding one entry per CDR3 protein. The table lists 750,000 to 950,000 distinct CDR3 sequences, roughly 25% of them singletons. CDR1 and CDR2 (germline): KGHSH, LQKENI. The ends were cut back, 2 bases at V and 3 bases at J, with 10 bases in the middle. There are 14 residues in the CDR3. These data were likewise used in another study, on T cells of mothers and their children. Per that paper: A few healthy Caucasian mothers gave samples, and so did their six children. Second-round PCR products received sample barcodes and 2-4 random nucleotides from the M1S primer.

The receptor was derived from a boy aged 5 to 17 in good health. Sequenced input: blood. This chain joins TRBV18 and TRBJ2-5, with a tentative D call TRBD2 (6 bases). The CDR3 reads CASSPGASEETQYF. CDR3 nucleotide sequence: TGTGCCAGCTCACCAGGGGCTAGCGAAGAGACCCAGTACTTC.